This is a list of T cell receptor beta chains from one sample in a study of T cell responses to AZD1222 COVID-19 vaccine. Clones were sequenced by immunoSEQ multiplex PCR, and TCRdb holds only the in-frame ones, with some missing. The top ten hold around 1.7% of the sample, which has about 110,000 clones, 88% seen once. The sample in question was peripheral blood, obtained on day 0 of AZD1222 vaccination. These receptors came from an adult in good health. CDR3s include the opening cysteine and the closing phenylalanine or tryptophan. D genes are given only for firm matches. The size entry is marked missing in some rows and otherwise reads once, few, many or a size class.

j_call: TRBJ1-4
v_call: TRBV5-1
d_call: NA
clone_size: few
cdr3_nt: TGCGCCAGCGGGGACGGAGAAAAACTGTTTTTT
cdr3_aa: CASGDGEKLFF

j_call: TRBJ1-4
v_call: TRBV6-5
d_call: NA
clone_size: NA
cdr3_nt: TGTGCCAGCCGCCTTGCCGGACGGGTTAATGAAAAACTGTTTTTT
cdr3_aa: CASRLAGRVNEKLFF

j_call: TRBJ1-1
v_call: TRBV6-1
d_call: NA
clone_size: once
cdr3_nt: TGTGCCAGCCGTGAGATCAGGAACACTGAAGCTTTCTTT
cdr3_aa: CASREIRNTEAFF

j_call: TRBJ2-1
v_call: TRBV5-4
d_call: NA
clone_size: once
cdr3_nt: TGTGCCAGCAGCCTCCCCGGACTTTCCAGACCCGACAATGAGCAGTTCTTC
cdr3_aa: CASSLPGLSRPDNEQFF

j_call: TRBJ2-1
v_call: TRBV7-8
d_call: NA
clone_size: NA
cdr3_nt: TGTGCCAGCAGCTTACCCACCCCAAGGGAGCAGTTCTTC
cdr3_aa: CASSLPTPREQFF

j_call: TRBJ1-1
v_call: TRBV7-9
d_call: NA
clone_size: NA
cdr3_nt: TGTGCCAGCAGCTTAGACGCGAACAGCTTGAACACTGAAGCTTTCTTT
cdr3_aa: CASSLDANSLNTEAFF

j_call: TRBJ1-6
v_call: TRBV2
d_call: NA
clone_size: NA
cdr3_nt: TGTGCCAGCAGGGTCGGACAGTCTGAAAATTCACCCCTCCACTTT
cdr3_aa: CASRVGQSENSPLHF

j_call: TRBJ2-3
v_call: TRBV11-2
d_call: NA
clone_size: NA
cdr3_nt: TGTGCCAGCAGCTTCCGGGACGGAAACACAGATACGCAGTATTTT
cdr3_aa: CASSFRDGNTDTQYF

j_call: TRBJ2-2
v_call: TRBV18
d_call: NA
clone_size: NA
cdr3_nt: TGTGCCAGCTCACCACCGAGGGGGAACACCGGGGAGCTGTTTTTT
cdr3_aa: CASSPPRGNTGELFF

j_call: TRBJ1-1
v_call: TRBV5-8
d_call: NA
clone_size: NA
cdr3_nt: TGTGCCAGCAGAACTATGCGGGCTTTCTTT
cdr3_aa: CASRTMRAFF

j_call: TRBJ1-3
v_call: TRBV3-1/TRBV3-2
d_call: NA
clone_size: once
cdr3_nt: TGTGCCAGCAGCCAAGACCCGGACTCTGGAAACACCATATATTTT
cdr3_aa: CASSQDPDSGNTIYF

j_call: TRBJ2-2
v_call: TRBV10-1
d_call: TRBD1
clone_size: NA
cdr3_nt: TGCGCCAGCGCCGGACAGGGGGGGACCGGGGAGCTGTTTTTT
cdr3_aa: CASAGQGGTGELFF

j_call: TRBJ2-1
v_call: TRBV5-1
d_call: TRBD1
clone_size: few
cdr3_nt: TGCGCCAGCAGCTCCCGGGACAGCTCCTACAATGAGCAGTTCTTC
cdr3_aa: CASSSRDSSYNEQFF

j_call: TRBJ2-7
v_call: TRBV7-6
d_call: NA
clone_size: NA
cdr3_nt: TGTGCCAGCAGCGTTACGGGAGACGAGCAGTACTTC
cdr3_aa: CASSVTGDEQYF

j_call: TRBJ2-1
v_call: TRBV6-5
d_call: NA
clone_size: NA
cdr3_nt: TGTGCCAGCTTGGGCTCCGGGACTAATGAGCAGTTCTTC
cdr3_aa: CASLGSGTNEQFF

j_call: TRBJ2-3
v_call: TRBV7-9
d_call: NA
clone_size: NA
cdr3_nt: TGTGCCAGCAGCTTACTGTTGGACTACCCGCCCTCGGATACGCAGTATTTT
cdr3_aa: CASSLLLDYPPSDTQYF

j_call: TRBJ1-5
v_call: TRBV6-5
d_call: NA
clone_size: NA
cdr3_nt: TGTGCCAGCAGTTACGGACAATATAGCAATCAGCCCCAGCATTTT
cdr3_aa: CASSYGQYSNQPQHF

j_call: TRBJ2-7
v_call: TRBV15
d_call: NA
clone_size: NA
cdr3_nt: TGTGCCACCAGCACTTTACCACCTTCCTACGAGCAGTACTTC
cdr3_aa: CATSTLPPSYEQYF

j_call: TRBJ2-5
v_call: TRBV18
d_call: NA
clone_size: NA
cdr3_nt: TGTGCCAGCTCCGGACAGCCTCCACAAGAGACCCAGTACTTC
cdr3_aa: CASSGQPPQETQYF

j_call: TRBJ2-6
v_call: TRBV11-2
d_call: TRBD1
clone_size: NA
cdr3_nt: TGTGCCAGCAGCTCCCGGACAGGGGGTTTCTCTGGGGCCAACGTCCTGACTTTC
cdr3_aa: CASSSRTGGFSGANVLTF

j_call: TRBJ1-1
v_call: TRBV27
d_call: NA
clone_size: NA
cdr3_nt: TGTGCCAGCAGTTTATCCCCGCGACCCCTGGGCACTGAAGCTTTCTTT
cdr3_aa: CASSLSPRPLGTEAFF